A selection of T cell receptor beta chains follows, all from one sample in a study of T cells after posttransplantation cyclophosphamide. Data came from immunoSEQ multiplex PCR; TCRdb stores just in-frame clones and leaves some out. The sample carries 2,500 to 3,500 clones, more than 65% recorded once. Sequenced sample: PBMCs. Receptors were obtained from a young man with a blood cancer, CMV-positive, and with a related stem cell donor. The CDR3 runs from the conserved cysteine through the conserved F or W. D genes are given only for firm matches. The listing skips clone size in some rows; elsewhere it reads once, few, many or a size class.

CDR3aa: CASSLGGRNNEQFF
CDR3nt: TGTGCCAGCAGCTTAGGCGGGAGAAACAATGAGCAGTTCTTC
d_gene: TRBD2
v_gene: TRBV7-3
j_gene: TRBJ2-1
abundance: NA

CDR3aa: CAWSVSRGVMRETQYF
CDR3nt: TGTGCCTGGAGTGTCTCCAGGGGGGTAATGAGGGAGACCCAGTACTTC
d_gene: NA
v_gene: TRBV30
j_gene: TRBJ2-5
abundance: NA

CDR3aa: CASSPRGAGPDTQYF
CDR3nt: TGTGCCAGCAGCCCCCGGGGGGCGGGTCCGGATACGCAGTATTTT
d_gene: NA
v_gene: TRBV7-8
j_gene: TRBJ2-3
abundance: NA

CDR3aa: CASSLVTGTGELFF
CDR3nt: TGTGCCAGCAGCTTAGTGACGGGCACCGGGGAGCTGTTTTTT
d_gene: NA
v_gene: TRBV7-6
j_gene: TRBJ2-2
abundance: NA

CDR3aa: CASSFGTGETHEQYF
CDR3nt: TGTGCCAGTAGCTTCGGGACAGGGGAAACCCACGAGCAGTACTTC
d_gene: TRBD1
v_gene: TRBV19
j_gene: TRBJ2-7
abundance: NA

CDR3aa: CASSPQGLLSNQPQHF
CDR3nt: TGTGCCAGCTCACCCCAGGGGCTGTTAAGCAATCAGCCCCAGCATTTT
d_gene: NA
v_gene: TRBV18
j_gene: TRBJ1-5
abundance: NA

CDR3aa: CASSSGYYGYTF
CDR3nt: TGCGCCAGCAGCAGCGGGTACTATGGCTACACCTTC
d_gene: NA
v_gene: TRBV5-1
j_gene: TRBJ1-2
abundance: once

CDR3aa: CASSNRVPGEQYF
CDR3nt: TGTGCCAGCAGCAACAGGGTTCCGGGCGAGCAGTACTTC
d_gene: NA
v_gene: TRBV7-9
j_gene: TRBJ2-7
abundance: NA

CDR3aa: CASSQQGLRGNQPQHF
CDR3nt: TGCGCCAGCAGTCAACAGGGCCTTCGGGGCAATCAGCCCCAGCATTTT
d_gene: NA
v_gene: TRBV4-3
j_gene: TRBJ1-5
abundance: once

CDR3aa: CASSLGDRYYGYTF
CDR3nt: TGTGCCAGCAGTTTGGGGGACAGGTACTATGGCTACACCTTC
d_gene: TRBD1
v_gene: TRBV28
j_gene: TRBJ1-2
abundance: NA

CDR3aa: CASSLIAGDTGELFF
CDR3nt: TGCGCCAGCAGCCTTATAGCGGGGGACACCGGGGAGCTGTTTTTT
d_gene: TRBD2
v_gene: TRBV4-3
j_gene: TRBJ2-2
abundance: large

CDR3aa: CASSVGGSETQYF
CDR3nt: TGTGCCAGCAGCGTGGGGGGATCGGAGACCCAGTACTTC
d_gene: NA
v_gene: TRBV9
j_gene: TRBJ2-5
abundance: NA

CDR3aa: CASSSLDRGEAFF
CDR3nt: TGCGCCAGCAGCTCCCTAGACAGGGGGGAAGCTTTCTTT
d_gene: TRBD1
v_gene: TRBV5-1
j_gene: TRBJ1-1
abundance: NA

CDR3aa: CASSLDRVPTDTQYF
CDR3nt: TGCGCCAGCAGCTTGGACAGGGTCCCCACAGATACGCAGTATTTT
d_gene: NA
v_gene: TRBV5-1
j_gene: TRBJ2-3
abundance: NA

CDR3aa: CASARQGSNSPLHF
CDR3nt: TGTGCCAGCGCTCGACAGGGTTCGAATTCACCCCTCCACTTT
d_gene: TRBD1
v_gene: TRBV14
j_gene: TRBJ1-6
abundance: NA

CDR3aa: CASSQDQVAGEKLFF
CDR3nt: TGTGCCAGCAGCCAAGATCAAGTGGCGGGCGAAAAACTGTTTTTT
d_gene: NA
v_gene: TRBV4-2
j_gene: TRBJ1-4
abundance: NA

CDR3aa: CASSLGLAGLQETQYF
CDR3nt: TGCGCCAGCAGCCTCGGGTTAGCGGGGCTGCAAGAGACCCAGTACTTC
d_gene: TRBD2
v_gene: TRBV4-1
j_gene: TRBJ2-5
abundance: once

CDR3aa: CASSFRGGGETQYF
CDR3nt: TGTGCCAGCAGCTTTAGGGGAGGCGGAGAGACCCAGTACTTC
d_gene: NA
v_gene: TRBV9
j_gene: TRBJ2-5
abundance: NA

CDR3aa: CASSQDGGLGEQYF
CDR3nt: TGCGCCAGCAGCCAAGACGGGGGTCTCGGCGAGCAGTACTTC
d_gene: NA
v_gene: TRBV4-3
j_gene: TRBJ2-7
abundance: NA

CDR3aa: CASGGRTGAYGYTF
CDR3nt: TGTGCCAGCGGAGGGCGGACAGGAGCATATGGCTACACCTTC
d_gene: TRBD1
v_gene: TRBV27
j_gene: TRBJ1-2
abundance: NA

CDR3aa: CASSVGWGEGDTQYF
CDR3nt: TGTGCCAGCAGCGTCGGTTGGGGGGAGGGAGATACGCAGTATTTT
d_gene: TRBD2
v_gene: TRBV9
j_gene: TRBJ2-3
abundance: NA

CDR3aa: CASRQGSGNTIYF
CDR3nt: TGTGCCAGCAGGCAGGGGTCTGGAAACACCATATATTTT
d_gene: NA
v_gene: TRBV7-9
j_gene: TRBJ1-3
abundance: NA

CDR3aa: CASSGLAGELFF
CDR3nt: TGTGCCAGCAGCGGACTAGCCGGGGAGCTGTTTTTT
d_gene: TRBD2
v_gene: TRBV7-9
j_gene: TRBJ2-2
abundance: NA

CDR3aa: CASSPGTGDPYEQYF
CDR3nt: TGTGCCAGCAGTCCCGGGACAGGGGATCCCTACGAGCAGTACTTC
d_gene: TRBD1
v_gene: TRBV6-5
j_gene: TRBJ2-7
abundance: NA

CDR3aa: CASRFEGGRGYTF
CDR3nt: TGTGCCAGCAGGTTTGAAGGGGGCCGGGGCTACACCTTC
d_gene: TRBD1
v_gene: TRBV6-1
j_gene: TRBJ1-2
abundance: NA

CDR3aa: CAWRPAGGLFLQYF
CDR3nt: TGTGCCTGGAGACCAGCGGGGGGGCTTTTTCTCCAGTACTTC
d_gene: TRBD2
v_gene: TRBV30
j_gene: TRBJ2-7
abundance: NA

CDR3aa: CSVDRGQNTGELFF
CDR3nt: TGCAGCGTGGACAGGGGGCAGAACACCGGGGAGCTGTTTTTT
d_gene: TRBD1
v_gene: TRBV29-1
j_gene: TRBJ2-2
abundance: NA

CDR3aa: CASSLRDRVNSPLHF
CDR3nt: TGTGCCAGCAGTTTGAGGGACAGGGTTAATTCACCCCTCCACTTT
d_gene: TRBD1
v_gene: TRBV5-6
j_gene: TRBJ1-6
abundance: NA

CDR3aa: CASSLHGLHNEQFF
CDR3nt: TGTGCCAGCAGCTTACACGGACTCCACAATGAGCAGTTCTTC
d_gene: NA
v_gene: TRBV7-9
j_gene: TRBJ2-1
abundance: NA

CDR3aa: CAWTVSGGTGEQYF
CDR3nt: TGTGCCTGGACCGTGAGCGGGGGGACCGGCGAGCAGTACTTC
d_gene: TRBD2
v_gene: TRBV30
j_gene: TRBJ2-7
abundance: few

CDR3aa: CASRLNTDDTGELFF
CDR3nt: TGCGCCAGCAGGCTTAATACTGATGACACCGGGGAGCTGTTTTTT
d_gene: NA
v_gene: TRBV10-1
j_gene: TRBJ2-2
abundance: NA

CDR3aa: CASSSQGEGNTIYF
CDR3nt: TGTGCCAGCAGTTCCCAGGGGGAAGGAAACACCATATATTTT
d_gene: TRBD1
v_gene: TRBV28
j_gene: TRBJ1-3
abundance: NA

CDR3aa: CASSQDRTGQYGYTF
CDR3nt: TGCGCCAGCAGCCAAGATAGAACAGGGCAGTATGGCTACACCTTC
d_gene: NA
v_gene: TRBV5-8
j_gene: TRBJ1-2
abundance: NA

CDR3aa: CASSPNDQGVQYF
CDR3nt: TGTGCCAGCTCACCAAATGACCAGGGGGTGCAGTACTTC
d_gene: TRBD1
v_gene: TRBV18
j_gene: TRBJ2-7
abundance: NA

CDR3aa: CASSQDKQMNTEAFF
CDR3nt: TGCGCCAGCAGCCAAGATAAACAGATGAACACTGAAGCTTTCTTT
d_gene: NA
v_gene: TRBV4-1
j_gene: TRBJ1-1
abundance: NA

CDR3aa: CASSQGAGEEAFF
CDR3nt: TGCGCCAGCAGCCAAGGGGCAGGGGAGGAAGCTTTCTTT
d_gene: NA
v_gene: TRBV4-3
j_gene: TRBJ1-1
abundance: NA

CDR3aa: CASSELGYGREGVNEQFF
CDR3nt: TGTGCCAGCAGTGAATTGGGTTATGGGCGGGAGGGCGTCAATGAGCAGTTCTTC
d_gene: TRBD2
v_gene: TRBV25-1
j_gene: TRBJ2-1
abundance: NA

CDR3aa: CATGGQVAFTDTQYF
CDR3nt: TGTGCCACCGGAGGTCAGGTGGCCTTCACAGATACGCAGTATTTT
d_gene: NA
v_gene: TRBV19
j_gene: TRBJ2-3
abundance: NA

CDR3aa: CASSLDRGTAENSPLHF
CDR3nt: TGCGCCAGCAGCTTGGATCGTGGCACAGCGGAGAATTCACCCCTCCACTTT
d_gene: NA
v_gene: TRBV5-1
j_gene: TRBJ1-6
abundance: NA

CDR3aa: CASSQVQNDGYTF
CDR3nt: TGCGCCAGCAGCCAAGTACAGAACGATGGCTACACCTTC
d_gene: NA
v_gene: TRBV4-1
j_gene: TRBJ1-2
abundance: NA

CDR3aa: CASSRGGYGYTF
CDR3nt: TGTGCCAGCAGCCGCGGAGGGTATGGCTACACCTTC
d_gene: NA
v_gene: TRBV6-5
j_gene: TRBJ1-2
abundance: NA

CDR3aa: CASSQGSTGGSWEQYF
CDR3nt: TGCGCCAGCAGCCAAGGATCCACAGGGGGCTCTTGGGAGCAGTACTTC
d_gene: TRBD1
v_gene: TRBV4-3
j_gene: TRBJ2-7
abundance: NA

CDR3aa: CASGPDRVRACEQYF
CDR3nt: TGTGCCAGCGGCCCCGACAGGGTAAGGGCCTGCGAGCAGTACTTC
d_gene: TRBD1
v_gene: TRBV9
j_gene: TRBJ2-7
abundance: NA

CDR3aa: CASSPDPGRDTQYF
CDR3nt: TGTGCCAGCAGCCCGGACCCAGGGCGGGATACGCAGTATTTT
d_gene: NA
v_gene: TRBV5-8
j_gene: TRBJ2-3
abundance: NA

CDR3aa: CASSRRTRGNSTGELFF
CDR3nt: TGTGCCAGCAGCCGCCGGACGAGAGGGAATAGCACCGGGGAGCTGTTTTTT
d_gene: NA
v_gene: TRBV7-6
j_gene: TRBJ2-2
abundance: NA

CDR3aa: CASSPVGQGAQPQHF
CDR3nt: TGTGCCAGCAGCCCCGTCGGACAGGGTGCTCAGCCCCAGCATTTT
d_gene: TRBD1
v_gene: TRBV7-2
j_gene: TRBJ1-5
abundance: NA

CDR3aa: CASSWDRVFAGNTIYF
CDR3nt: TGTGCCAGCAGCTGGGACAGGGTCTTTGCTGGAAACACCATATATTTT
d_gene: TRBD1
v_gene: TRBV5-6
j_gene: TRBJ1-3
abundance: NA

CDR3aa: CAWSPFQAVEQYF
CDR3nt: TGTGCCTGGAGTCCTTTCCAAGCCGTCGAGCAGTACTTC
d_gene: NA
v_gene: TRBV30
j_gene: TRBJ2-7
abundance: once

CDR3aa: CASSPGSGVLYEQYF
CDR3nt: TGTGCCAGCAGCCCGGGGTCCGGGGTCCTCTACGAGCAGTACTTC
d_gene: NA
v_gene: TRBV5-4
j_gene: TRBJ2-7
abundance: NA

CDR3aa: CASSRSPGRVDYGYTF
CDR3nt: TGCGCCAGCAGTCGTAGTCCAGGGAGGGTAGACTATGGCTACACCTTC
d_gene: NA
v_gene: TRBV4-1
j_gene: TRBJ1-2
abundance: NA

CDR3aa: CASSIPPGGNQPQHF
CDR3nt: TGTGCCAGTAGTATTCCCCCCGGGGGTAATCAGCCCCAGCATTTT
d_gene: NA
v_gene: TRBV19
j_gene: TRBJ1-5
abundance: NA

CDR3aa: CASSSHYEQYF
CDR3nt: TGCGCCAGCAGCTCCCACTACGAGCAGTACTTC
d_gene: NA
v_gene: TRBV5-1
j_gene: TRBJ2-7
abundance: NA

CDR3aa: CASSGTSGSLGELFF
CDR3nt: TGCGCCAGCAGTGGGACTAGCGGGAGTCTTGGGGAGCTGTTTTTT
d_gene: TRBD2
v_gene: TRBV5-1
j_gene: TRBJ2-2
abundance: once

CDR3aa: CASSYQGLSSTDTQYF
CDR3nt: TGTGCCAGCAGTTACCAGGGACTTTCTAGCACAGATACGCAGTATTTT
d_gene: NA
v_gene: TRBV6-5
j_gene: TRBJ2-3
abundance: few

CDR3aa: CASSLKQSNPIQYF
CDR3nt: TGTGCCAGCAGCTTAAAACAGAGTAATCCAATTCAGTACTTC
d_gene: NA
v_gene: TRBV5-4
j_gene: TRBJ2-4
abundance: NA